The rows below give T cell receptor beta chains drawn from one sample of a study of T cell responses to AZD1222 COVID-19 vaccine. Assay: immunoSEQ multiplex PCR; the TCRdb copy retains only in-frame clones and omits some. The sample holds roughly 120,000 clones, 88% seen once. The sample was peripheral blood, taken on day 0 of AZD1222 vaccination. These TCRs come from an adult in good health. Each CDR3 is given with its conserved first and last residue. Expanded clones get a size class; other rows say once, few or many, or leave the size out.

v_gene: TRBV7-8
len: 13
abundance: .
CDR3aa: CASRKTENTEAFF

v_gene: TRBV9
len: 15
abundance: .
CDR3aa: CASSARGQFNEKLFF

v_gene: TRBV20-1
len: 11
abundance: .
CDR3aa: CSVTVSETQYF

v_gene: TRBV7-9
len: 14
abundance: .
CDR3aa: CASSFSGANTEAFF

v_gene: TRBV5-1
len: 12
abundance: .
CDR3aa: CASSLDGREQYF

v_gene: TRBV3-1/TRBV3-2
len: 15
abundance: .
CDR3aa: CASSLRQGTNTEAFF

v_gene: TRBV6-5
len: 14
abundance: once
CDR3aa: CASRQTGVFVGYTF

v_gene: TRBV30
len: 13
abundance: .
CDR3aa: CAWSRQANTEAFF

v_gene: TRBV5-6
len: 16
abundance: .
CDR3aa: CASTQTDSFYNSPLHF

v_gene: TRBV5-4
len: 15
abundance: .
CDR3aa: CASSFRQSNTGELFF

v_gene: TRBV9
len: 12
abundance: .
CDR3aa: CASQTRGRGYTF